Sequencing of this T cell receptor beta chain was carried out in a study of cytomegalovirus exposure and HLA in healthy donors. Primers: 60 Vbeta forward and 13 Jbeta reverse. Authors' methods: In a later analysis, approximately 80 million unique TCR beta chains included roughly 11 million shared by two or more donors. Sequenced by immunoSEQ multiplex PCR; TCRdb stores in-frame clones only, minus some. V and J calls and clone size are those listed in that table; D and trimming were worked out from the DNA. The sample includes some 150,000 clones, over 60% of them seen just once. Only a few counts were recorded for this clone. From germline, CDR1 is SQVTM and CDR2 ANQGSEA. V shed 7 bases and J shed 0 bases, with 11 bases lying between them. This CDR3 region has 13 residues.

The gene calls are TRBV29-1 and TRBJ2-3; D perhaps matches TRBD1 (6 bases). The TCR originated in a man aged 35-49 years in good health and CMV-seronegative. Material: PBMCs. The CDR3 DNA follows: TGCAGCGCATCGACAGGTAGCACAGATACGCAGTATTTT. It specifies CSASTGSTDTQYF.